The rows below give T cell receptor beta chains drawn from one sample of a study of OX40 agonist ivuxolimab in advanced cancers. The assay was immunoSEQ multiplex PCR, and TCRdb's table has in-frame clones only and misses some. The table lists roughly 120,000 clones, roughly 90% of them singletons. The starting material was CD4+ or CD8+ T cells sorted from blood, obtained in a trial of the OX40 agonist ivuxolimab. All receptors derive from an adult with an advanced solid tumor such as melanoma, head and neck, liver or kidney cancer. The CDR3 runs from the conserved cysteine through the conserved F or W. The D gene is left open where the match is weak. Only part of the rows carry a size: once, few, many, or a class if the clone is expanded.

cdr3_length d_call clone_size j_call v_call cdr3_aa cdr3_nt
15 TRBD2 once TRBJ2-7 TRBV7-2 CASSLEAGGVHEQYF TGTGCCAGCAGCTTAGAGGCGGGAGGGGTCCACGAGCAGTACTTC
15 NA NA TRBJ2-3 TRBV5-1 CASSPNRVSGDTQYF TGCGCCAGCAGCCCTAACAGGGTGTCAGGAGATACGCAGTATTTT
14 NA NA TRBJ1-1 TRBV9 CASSSNIVNTEAFF TGTGCCAGCAGCTCCAACATAGTGAACACTGAAGCTTTCTTT
17 TRBD1 NA TRBJ2-6 TRBV9 CASSLSTGGTGANVLTF TGTGCCAGCAGCTTGAGCACAGGGGGAACTGGGGCCAACGTCCTGACTTTC
15 TRBD1 NA TRBJ1-1 TRBV27 CASSPLGQGGTEAFF TGTGCCAGCAGTCCCCTCGGGCAGGGGGGCACTGAAGCTTTCTTT
16 TRBD2 NA TRBJ2-7 TRBV19 CASSPGLAGEGYEQYF TGTGCCAGTAGTCCGGGACTAGCGGGAGAGGGCTACGAGCAGTACTTC
15 TRBD1 NA TRBJ2-1 TRBV2 CAFTTGTGSYNEQFF TGTGCCTTTACCACCGGGACAGGCTCCTACAATGAGCAGTTCTTC
15 NA NA TRBJ1-1 TRBV19 CASNRIGTSNTEAFF TGTGCCAGTAACCGCATCGGGACATCGAACACTGAAGCTTTCTTT
14 TRBD2 once TRBJ2-1 TRBV7-8 CASSFGTSGSEQFF TGTGCCAGCAGCTTTGGTACTAGCGGATCTGAGCAGTTCTTC
18 TRBD1 NA TRBJ1-3 TRBV7-2 CASSLRAGGSPTGNTIYF TGTGCCAGCAGCTTAAGGGCAGGGGGATCGCCTACTGGAAACACCATATATTTT
15 NA NA TRBJ2-7 TRBV18 CASSPGQYNSYEQYF TGTGCCAGCTCACCCGGACAGTATAACTCCTACGAGCAGTACTTC